Listed below are T cell receptor beta chains from one sample, sequenced in a study of shared clonotypes between healthy human individuals. This table comes from immunoSEQ multiplex PCR, and its TCRdb copy is limited to in-frame clones, with some not included. This sample has approximately 1,500,000 clones, with roughly 95% found just once. Sequences were obtained from naive CD4+ T cells sorted from blood. Every receptor here comes from a man in his thirties or forties in good health. Each CDR3 is given with its conserved first and last residue. The order of the fields is D gene, V gene, clone size, J gene, CDR3 protein, CDR3 DNA. D genes are given only for firm matches. Some rows mark clone size as missing; the rest say once, few, many or name a class of expanded clone.

D: -
V: TRBV14
size: -
J: TRBJ2-2
CDR3: CASSQVVSFGTGELFF
DNA: TGTGCCAGCAGCCAAGTAGTTAGCTTCGGGACCGGGGAGCTGTTTTTT

D: -
V: TRBV25-1
size: -
J: TRBJ1-2
CDR3: CASSRGHGYTF
DNA: TGTGCCAGCAGCCGGGGGCATGGCTACACCTTC

D: TRBD2
V: TRBV18
size: once
J: TRBJ2-1
CDR3: CASSPEAGDSYNEQFF
DNA: TGTGCCAGCTCACCAGAAGCGGGAGACTCCTACAATGAGCAGTTCTTC

D: -
V: TRBV6-1
size: -
J: TRBJ2-1
CDR3: CASSSLVYNEQFF
DNA: TGTGCCAGCAGTTCCTTGGTCTACAATGAGCAGTTCTTC

D: TRBD2
V: TRBV13
size: -
J: TRBJ2-5
CDR3: CASSGGLAGGGETQYF
DNA: TGTGCCAGCAGCGGGGGACTAGCGGGAGGTGGGGAGACCCAGTACTTC

D: -
V: TRBV29-1
size: -
J: TRBJ2-1
CDR3: CSPIGMTSYNEQFF
DNA: TGCAGCCCCATCGGTATGACGTCCTACAATGAGCAGTTCTTC

D: -
V: TRBV27
size: -
J: TRBJ2-4
CDR3: CASSLSDRGVTKNIQYF
DNA: TGTGCCAGCAGTTTATCGGATCGCGGGGTAACCAAAAACATTCAGTACTTC

D: -
V: TRBV6-1
size: -
J: TRBJ2-7
CDR3: CASSSGIGYEQYF
DNA: TGTGCCAGCAGCTCCGGGATTGGCTACGAGCAGTACTTC

D: -
V: TRBV6-5
size: -
J: TRBJ1-1
CDR3: CASSPRGGSSTEAFF
DNA: TGTGCCAGCAGTCCCCGGGGGGGGTCCTCCACTGAAGCTTTCTTT

D: TRBD2
V: TRBV11-2
size: -
J: TRBJ2-3
CDR3: CASSLGLAGYTDTQYF
DNA: TGTGCCAGCAGCTTAGGACTAGCGGGTTACACAGATACGCAGTATTTT

D: -
V: TRBV6-5
size: -
J: TRBJ2-7
CDR3: CASSFGPNYEQYF
DNA: TGTGCCAGCAGTTTCGGGCCCAACTACGAGCAGTACTTC

D: -
V: TRBV5-1
size: -
J: TRBJ2-2
CDR3: CASSLGASITGELFF
DNA: TGCGCCAGCAGCCTCGGGGCCTCTATCACCGGGGAGCTGTTTTTT

D: TRBD1
V: TRBV14
size: -
J: TRBJ2-5
CDR3: CASSQPGTGVWETQYF
DNA: TGTGCCAGCAGCCAACCCGGGACAGGGGTTTGGGAGACCCAGTACTTC

D: -
V: TRBV10-3
size: few
J: TRBJ2-7
CDR3: CAISEGDSTYEQYF
DNA: TGTGCCATCAGTGAGGGGGACTCCACCTACGAGCAGTACTTC

D: -
V: TRBV14
size: -
J: TRBJ1-3
CDR3: CASSQERGYSGNTIYF
DNA: TGTGCCAGCAGCCAAGAAAGGGGCTACTCTGGAAACACCATATATTTT

D: -
V: TRBV5-5
size: -
J: TRBJ2-7
CDR3: CASSLDGGGEQYF
DNA: TGTGCCAGCAGCTTAGACGGTGGAGGGGAGCAGTACTTC

D: -
V: TRBV19
size: -
J: TRBJ2-1
CDR3: CATGHEQFF
DNA: TGTGCCACCGGGCATGAGCAGTTCTTC

D: TRBD1
V: TRBV7-2
size: -
J: TRBJ2-5
CDR3: CASSFSGTGRSETQYF
DNA: TGTGCCAGCAGCTTCTCCGGGACAGGTCGTTCGGAGACCCAGTACTTC

D: -
V: TRBV12-5
size: -
J: TRBJ1-2
CDR3: CASGNIPQSVFKGYTF
DNA: TGTGCTAGTGGTAACATTCCACAGTCTGTCTTCAAGGGCTACACCTTC

D: -
V: TRBV6-5
size: -
J: TRBJ1-5
CDR3: CASSYRRDSNQPQHF
DNA: TGTGCCAGCAGTTATAGGAGGGATAGCAATCAGCCCCAGCATTTT

D: TRBD1
V: TRBV11-2
size: -
J: TRBJ1-2
CDR3: CASSPRDRFFADGYTF
DNA: TGTGCCAGCAGCCCCCGGGACAGGTTTTTCGCGGATGGCTACACCTTC

D: -
V: TRBV6-5
size: -
J: TRBJ1-1
CDR3: CASSYNRDLNTEAFF
DNA: TGTGCCAGCAGTTACAACCGGGACTTGAACACTGAAGCTTTCTTT

D: TRBD2
V: TRBV7-2
size: -
J: TRBJ2-7
CDR3: CASSFSGIPYEQYF
DNA: TGTGCCAGCAGCTTTAGCGGGATTCCCTACGAGCAGTACTTC

D: -
V: TRBV20-1
size: -
J: TRBJ2-3
CDR3: CSADVTDTQYF
DNA: TGCAGTGCTGACGTCACAGATACGCAGTATTTT